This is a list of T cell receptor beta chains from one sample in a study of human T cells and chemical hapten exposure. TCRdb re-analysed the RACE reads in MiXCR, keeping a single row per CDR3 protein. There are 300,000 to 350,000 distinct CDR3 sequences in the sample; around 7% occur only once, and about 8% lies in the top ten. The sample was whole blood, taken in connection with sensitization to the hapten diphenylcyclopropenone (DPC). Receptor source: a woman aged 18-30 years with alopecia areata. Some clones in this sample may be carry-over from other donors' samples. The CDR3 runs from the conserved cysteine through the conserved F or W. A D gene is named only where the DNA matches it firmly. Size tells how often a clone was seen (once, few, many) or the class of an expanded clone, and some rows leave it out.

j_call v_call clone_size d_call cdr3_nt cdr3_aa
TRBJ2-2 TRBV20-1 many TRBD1 TGCAGTGCTAGGGGACAGGGGGCGCCCGGCGGGGAGCTGTTTTTT CSARGQGAPGGELFF
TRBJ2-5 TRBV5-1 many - TGCGCCAGCAGCTTGGCGCAGTCAGTCCAAGAGACCCAGTACTTC CASSLAQSVQETQYF
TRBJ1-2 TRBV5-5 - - TGTGCCAGCAGCTTGGAAGGGATAGCCAGGGCTACCTTC CASSLEGIARATF
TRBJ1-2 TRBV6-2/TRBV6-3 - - TGTGCCAGCAGGGCGGGAGAACGCTATGGCTACACCTTC CASRAGERYGYTF
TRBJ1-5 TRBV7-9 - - TGTGCCAGCAGCCATGATCGGGACCCCAGTCAGCCCCAGCATTTT CASSHDRDPSQPQHF
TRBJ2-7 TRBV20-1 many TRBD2 TGCAGTGCTACTCCGGGACTAGCCGGGTACGAGCAGTACTTC CSATPGLAGYEQYF
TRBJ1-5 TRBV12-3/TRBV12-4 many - TGTGCCAGCACGGCCGATAGCAATCAGCCCCAGCATTTT CASTADSNQPQHF
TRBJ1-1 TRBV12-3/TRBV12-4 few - TGTGCCAGCTGCCTGAACACTGAAGCTTTCTTT CASCLNTEAFF
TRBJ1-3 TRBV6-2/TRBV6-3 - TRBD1 TGTGCCAGCAGTCGGGGACAGGGTTCGGGCACCATATATTTT CASSRGQGSGTIYF
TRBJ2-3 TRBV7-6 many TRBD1 TGTGCCAGCAGCTCGCGGACAGGGGGCTACGTAGATACGCAGTATTTT CASSSRTGGYVDTQYF
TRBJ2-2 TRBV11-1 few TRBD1 TGTGCCAGCAGCTTCCGGGACAGAGACACCGGGGAGCTGTTTTTT CASSFRDRDTGELFF
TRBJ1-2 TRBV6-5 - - TGTGCCAGCAGCACTGGACAGAGTCTATATGGCTACACCTTC CASSTGQSLYGYTF
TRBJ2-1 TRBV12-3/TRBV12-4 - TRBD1 TGTGCCACCACCCCCCAGGGGGCCCTCTCCTACAATGAGCAGATCTTC CATTPQGALSYNEQIF
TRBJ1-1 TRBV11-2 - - TGTGCCAGCAGCCATTTGGAGGCTTTCTTT CASSHLEAFF
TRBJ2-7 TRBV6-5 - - TGTGCCAGCAGGCCTACAGAGTACTCCTACGAGCAGTACTTC CASRPTEYSYEQYF
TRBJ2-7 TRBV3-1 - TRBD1 TGTGCCAGCAGCCCCGGGACAGTTGTCTACGAGCAGTACTTC CASSPGTVVYEQYF
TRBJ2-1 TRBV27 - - TGTGCCAGCAGTTTCGGGTTCGAAGTAGGGGGGAGTCGGGAGCAGTTCTTC CASSFGFEVGGSREQFF